What follows are 2 T cell receptor beta chains derived from one specimen sequenced in a study of vaccination and CD4 T cells after COVID-19. No cognate antigen is known for these TCRs. Sequencing of DNA taken from cultured CD4+ T cells relied on the Oncomine TCR Beta short-read assay. TCRdb re-called the PCR reads with MiXCR, one entry per CDR3 protein. Found here are about 5,400 distinct CDR3 sequences, 62% of them singletons; the top ten hold around 50%. Treatment specified: roughly nine-day PBMC culture with coronavirus spike peptide pools or control peptides (ViraFEST assay). The unexposed donor provided CD4+ T cells, which were taken before the COVID-19 pandemic (2011-2018). The sequencing sample was made of CD4+ T cells from blood, cultured in vitro. The origin of the receptors is a human donor in good health.

This rearrangement joins TRBV7-2 to TRBJ2-5; 11 nucleotides agree with TRBD1. The CDR3 spans 15 residues. V was pared by 7 bases and J by 2 bases, with 6 bases of the junction left unmatched. Germline loops: CDR1 SGHTA, CDR2 FQGNSA. The CDR3 loop reads CASILDRGPQETQYF. In DNA form, the CDR3 reads TGTGCCAGCATCCTGGACAGGGGGCCTCAAGAGACCCAGTACTTC.

The CDR3: CASSEYFGNQPQHF. CDR3 coding DNA: TGTGCCAGCAGTGAGTATTTTGGCAATCAGCCCCAGCATTTT. J is TRBJ1-5 and V is TRBV2; D is undetermined. The germline V and J ends were trimmed by 3 bases and 2 bases, with 8 bases remaining between them. This CDR3 has 14 residues. Germline CDR1 SNHLY, CDR2 FYNNEI.